This T cell receptor (beta chain) was sequenced in a study of blood T cell repertoires in COVID-19. In the study overall: Samples came from the United States, Italy and Spain, spanning acute and convalescent COVID-19. PBMCs, B-cell-depleted T cells, or T cells provided the cDNA or gDNA that made up the material.

As handled by the study authors: Estimated nucleated cell counts came from reference gene primer amplification. Sequenced by immunoSEQ multiplex PCR; TCRdb stores in-frame clones only, minus some. V, J and clone size reflect that table, while D and trimming were determined from the DNA. Of about 53,000 clones listed, 65% to 85% were seen once; the top ten hold roughly two fifths. Trimming took off 3 bases at V and 4 bases at J, with 10 bases between the two ends. Per the germline V gene, CDR1 is MNHEY and CDR2 is SVGEGT. The CDR3 loop spans 14 amino acids. This chain joins TRBV6-2 or TRBV6-3 and TRBJ1-5; D is uncertain. The source material was peripheral blood. The TCR originated in a man between 65 and 85 years old with active or convalescent COVID-19. CDR3 DNA sequence: TGTGCCAGCAGTTATACGGCGGAAAATCAGCCCCAGCATTTT. Translation: CASSYTAENQPQHF.